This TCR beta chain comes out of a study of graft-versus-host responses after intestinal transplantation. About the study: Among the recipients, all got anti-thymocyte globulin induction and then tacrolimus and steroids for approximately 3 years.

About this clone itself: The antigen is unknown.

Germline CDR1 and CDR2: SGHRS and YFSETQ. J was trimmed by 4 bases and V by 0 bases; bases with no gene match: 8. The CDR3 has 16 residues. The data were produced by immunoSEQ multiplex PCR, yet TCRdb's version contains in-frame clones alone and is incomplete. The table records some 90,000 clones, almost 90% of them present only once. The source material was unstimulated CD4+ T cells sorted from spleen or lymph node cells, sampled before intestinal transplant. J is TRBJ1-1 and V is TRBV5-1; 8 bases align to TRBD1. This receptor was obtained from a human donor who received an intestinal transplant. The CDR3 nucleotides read TGCGCCAGCAGCTTGGGGACAGGGCTGGGGAGCACTGAAGCTTTCTTT. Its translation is CASSLGTGLGSTEAFF. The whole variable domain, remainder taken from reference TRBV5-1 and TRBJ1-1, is KAGVTQTPRYLIKTRGQQVTLSCSPISGHRSVSWYQQTPGQGLQFLFEYFSETQRNKGNFPGRFSGRQFSNSRSEMNVSTLELGDSALYLCASSLGTGLGSTEAFFGQGTRLTVV.